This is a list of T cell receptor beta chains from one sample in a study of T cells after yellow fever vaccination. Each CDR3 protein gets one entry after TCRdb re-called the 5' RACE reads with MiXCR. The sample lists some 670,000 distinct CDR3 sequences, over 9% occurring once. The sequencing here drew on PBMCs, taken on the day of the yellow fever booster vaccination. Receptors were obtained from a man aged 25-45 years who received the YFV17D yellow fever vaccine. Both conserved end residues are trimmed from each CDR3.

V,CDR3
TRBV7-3,ASTINGTKAHNEQF
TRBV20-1,SARDVGSGRGWDIQY
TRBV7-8,ASSKDRGQDTQY
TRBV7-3,ASSLGGLAGAEY
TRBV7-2,ASSPGQSGYGYT
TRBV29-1,SVEVRGSRNEQY
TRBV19,ASSILGGSNTGELF
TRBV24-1,ATSETGSNQPQH
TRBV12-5,ASGPTWGETQY
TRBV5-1,ASSLEGSEYTEAF
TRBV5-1,ASSPGQPILNYGYT
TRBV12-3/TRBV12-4,ASSLGSGEQF
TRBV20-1,SAHGQLDTEAF
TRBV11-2,ASSPPGAGRNNEQF
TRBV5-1,ASTDRELETQY
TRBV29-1,SVLHPEGNIQY
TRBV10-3,AIRGQGGDNEQF
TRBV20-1,SARGSPTDRTQY
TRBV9,ASSVGGRLGRGAYEQY
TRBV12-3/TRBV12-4,ASSILGGPGGSGANVLT
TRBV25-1,ASSVTSAVDTQY
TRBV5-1,ASAETDTQY
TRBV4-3,ASSQNPGGQETQY
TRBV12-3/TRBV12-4,ASSLSLPGEAF
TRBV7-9,ASSLGAAPDSPLH
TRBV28,ASSLFRVGYEQY
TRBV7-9,ASSLVSGGYETQY
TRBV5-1,ASSLSLAGDKNEQF
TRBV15,ATSRGTPAGQPQH
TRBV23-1,ATLSGSSNEQF
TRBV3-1,ARPGLAGIHEQF
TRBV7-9,ASSHWGSGSSYEQY
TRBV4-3,ASSQGTLLEAPLH
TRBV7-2,ASSSWDFSGNTIY
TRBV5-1,ASSFGSVGNEQF
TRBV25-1,ASSSLESGDYRAHEQF
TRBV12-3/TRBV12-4,ASSPEGRGSNQPQH
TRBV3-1,ASSQDSTYPYNEQF
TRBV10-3,AITPEAGSGETQY
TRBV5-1,ASSLQPENSGNTIY
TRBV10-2,ASRIGQRNEQY
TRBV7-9,ASSLVNGYT
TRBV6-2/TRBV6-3,ASSTKTQY
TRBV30,AWSARVLRGTGELF
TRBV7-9,ASSPEGQGEYEQF
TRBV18,ASSRDRSSPLH
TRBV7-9,ASSLLSFGYT